These T cell receptor beta chains were read from a single sample in a study of blood T cell repertoires in COVID-19. Clones were sequenced by immunoSEQ multiplex PCR, and TCRdb holds only the in-frame ones, with some missing. This repertoire shows more than 95,000 clones, 70% to 75% found once; its top ten account for around 5.9%. Sequenced: peripheral blood. Receptors were obtained from a man aged 60-69 years with acute or convalescent COVID-19. CDR3s include the opening cysteine and the closing phenylalanine or tryptophan. The D gene is left open where the match is weak. Some rows mark clone size as missing; the rest say once, few, many or name a class of expanded clone.

v_call: TRBV24-1; cdr3_length: 14; j_call: TRBJ2-3; clone_size: .; d_call: TRBD1; cdr3_nt: TGTGCCACCGCAGAGGGGGCCCGCACAGATACGCAGTATTTT; cdr3_aa: CATAEGARTDTQYF
v_call: TRBV4-2; cdr3_length: 14; j_call: TRBJ1-2; clone_size: .; d_call: .; cdr3_nt: TGTGCCAGCAGCCAAGTGGAGAGTTTGGGTGGCTACACCTTC; cdr3_aa: CASSQVESLGGYTF
v_call: TRBV5-1; cdr3_length: 13; j_call: TRBJ1-1; clone_size: once; d_call: .; cdr3_nt: TGCGCCAGCAGCTCGATACCTAGAACTGAAGCTTTCTTT; cdr3_aa: CASSSIPRTEAFF
v_call: TRBV4-2; cdr3_length: 14; j_call: TRBJ2-7; clone_size: .; d_call: .; cdr3_nt: TGTGCCAGCAGCCAAGAGGGCAGGGGCTACGAGCAGTACTTC; cdr3_aa: CASSQEGRGYEQYF
v_call: TRBV7-2; cdr3_length: 18; j_call: TRBJ2-7; clone_size: .; d_call: .; cdr3_nt: TGTGCCAGCAGCTTAAGGACAGGTCCGGGAGGGCCGACCTACGAGCAGTACTTC; cdr3_aa: CASSLRTGPGGPTYEQYF
v_call: TRBV10-2; cdr3_length: 14; j_call: TRBJ1-1; clone_size: once; d_call: .; cdr3_nt: TGCGCCAGCAGTGAATCAGGGAAGGAGACTGAAGCTTTCTTT; cdr3_aa: CASSESGKETEAFF
v_call: TRBV5-6; cdr3_length: 15; j_call: TRBJ2-7; clone_size: .; d_call: TRBD2; cdr3_nt: TGTGCCAGCAGCTTGGTTACACTCGGGAGGGGCGAGCAGTACTTC; cdr3_aa: CASSLVTLGRGEQYF
v_call: TRBV7-9; cdr3_length: 14; j_call: TRBJ1-5; clone_size: .; d_call: TRBD1; cdr3_nt: TGTGCCAGCAGCTTCGGGACAGGGGGTCAGCCCCAGCATTTT; cdr3_aa: CASSFGTGGQPQHF
v_call: TRBV4-1; cdr3_length: 18; j_call: TRBJ2-7; clone_size: .; d_call: .; cdr3_nt: TGCGCCAGCAGCCAAGCCCCTGTGCAGGACACCATCACCTACGAGCAGTACTTC; cdr3_aa: CASSQAPVQDTITYEQYF
v_call: TRBV24-1; cdr3_length: 15; j_call: TRBJ2-5; clone_size: few; d_call: .; cdr3_nt: TGTGCCACCAGTGACGGACCGGGAAAAGCGGAGACCCAGTACTTC; cdr3_aa: CATSDGPGKAETQYF
v_call: TRBV7-8; cdr3_length: 16; j_call: TRBJ1-6; clone_size: .; d_call: .; cdr3_nt: TGTGCCAGCAGCAGGGATCGGGGATTATATAATTCACCCCTCCACTTT; cdr3_aa: CASSRDRGLYNSPLHF
v_call: TRBV9; cdr3_length: 14; j_call: TRBJ2-7; clone_size: .; d_call: .; cdr3_nt: TGTGCCAGCAGCGCCCGGGACACCGCATACGAGCAGTACTTC; cdr3_aa: CASSARDTAYEQYF
v_call: TRBV21-1; cdr3_length: 15; j_call: TRBJ2-6; clone_size: few; d_call: .; cdr3_nt: TGTGCCAGCAAGTTACAGGTCTCTGGGGCCAACGTCCTGACTTTC; cdr3_aa: CASKLQVSGANVLTF